This TCR beta chain was recovered during a study of blood T cell repertoires in COVID-19. Trimming removed 2 bases at V and 8 bases at J, with 12 bases between. Per the germline V gene, CDR1 is SNHLY and CDR2 is FYNNEI. This CDR3 is built from 13 residues. The repertoire was sequenced with immunoSEQ multiplex PCR; TCRdb's copy has only in-frame clones and lacks some. The sample lists fewer than 300,000 clones, about 87% seen once, with 1.5% in the top ten. The sample consisted of peripheral blood. The chain has TRBV2 and TRBJ1-1; possibly TRBD1 for D (6 bases). The TCR was taken from a woman in her forties who had recovered from COVID-19. The CDR3 DNA reads as TGTGCCAGCAGTGAACAAGTCAGGGGCGAAGCTTTCTTT. This sequence encodes CASSEQVRGEAFF.